This entry concerns a single T cell receptor (beta chain). Antigen specificity is unknown. The data derive from a study of T cell responses to AZD1222 COVID-19 vaccine. Study summary: Second-dose groups at about 4 or about 12 weeks were pooled.

This CDR3 comprises 14 residues. Germline CDR1 is GTSNPN and CDR2 is SVGIG (reference sequence). Trimming removed 0 bases at V and 8 bases at J, with 11 bases between. The table came from immunoSEQ multiplex PCR; TCRdb's copy has only in-frame clones and leaves some out. The table has about 99,000 clones, 70% to 90% seen once. Study-wide results and caveats: Donors in the cohort were predominantly white British and more often female, and clonal diversity was possibly underestimated. Once two AZD1222 doses were given, Spike-specific TCR breadth and depth went up. Close to half of all spike-specific TCRs reportedly target regions of the variants that are unmutated.

This TCR was sampled from an adult in good health. The source material was peripheral blood, sampled on day 0 of AZD1222 vaccination. The chain joins TRBV30 to TRBJ1-6; D is unresolved. CDR3 in amino acids: CAWSVGMGDSPLHF. The CDR3 DNA follows: TGTGCCTGGAGTGTTGGAATGGGTGATTCACCCCTCCACTTT.